The clone carrying this T cell receptor beta chain was picked up one time. Its antigen is not known. Measured with immunoSEQ multiplex PCR; TCRdb has only the in-frame clones, and not every one. The sample has more than 150,000 clones, roughly nine tenths seen once; the top ten hold about 5.5%. The data originate from a study of Ad26.COV2.S vaccination and SARS-CoV-2 variants. Study-wide points: After vaccination, reports described spike-specific CD8+ and CD4+ T cell responses as showing substantial breadth. Analytic work on TCR breadth and depth might have understated the full extent of total T cell responses.

This receptor was taken from a human donor who had recovered from COVID-19. The sample in question was peripheral blood, obtained after recovery from COVID-19.

As DNA, the CDR3 is TGTGCCAGCAGTGACTACAGGGGCTATGGCTACACCTTC. Residues: CASSDYRGYGYTF. The V gene is TRBV6-4, the J gene TRBJ1-2, with TRBD1 identical over 7 bases. Per the germline V gene, CDR1 is MRHNA and CDR2 is SNTAGT. There are 13 residues in the CDR3. V dropped 1 base and J dropped 4; count of bases not matched to a gene: 0.